This T cell receptor beta chain was documented in a study of cytomegalovirus exposure and HLA in healthy donors. Study-level findings and limits: Later analysis suggested links between common viral pathogens and several top significant clusters. For TCR beta chains, V- and J-gene trimming was later linked to a missense DCLRE1C variant. In a later analysis, DRB1 alleles had the most associated TCRs; HLA-C alleles the fewest.

Both 60 Vbeta primers and 13 Jbeta primers went into the PCR. Sequencing used immunoSEQ multiplex PCR; TCRdb keeps in-frame clones, though not all of them. The table includes some 140,000 clones, 55% to 80% detected once. Germline V gene lookup returns CDR1 SGDLS and CDR2 YYNGEE. This CDR3 has 15 residues. Trimming removed 0 bases from V and 6 bases from J; junction bases left unmatched: 5. In this sample, this clone turned up a few times. The antigen remains unidentified. The sequenced material came from PBMCs. The chain employs TRBV9 and TRBJ2-2; TRBD1 matches at 7 bases. The source of this sequence is a woman between 35 and 50 years old in good health and CMV-seronegative. CDR3 bases: TGTGCCAGCAGCGTAGGTAGCAGGGGGTCCGGGGAGCTGTTTTTT. It codes for CASSVGSRGSGELFF.